This TCR beta chain was sequenced for a study of tissue T cells after allogeneic stem cell transplantation. This sample's time point: mouse harvest day 7 after allogeneic transplant. The graft held 10^6 splenic CD5+ T cells and 10^7 T-cell-depleted bone marrow cells. The data were produced by immunoSEQ multiplex PCR, yet TCRdb's version contains in-frame clones alone and is incomplete. The profile covers several thousand clones, with 47% appearing a single time and roughly 7% taken by the ten largest. This clone showed up just a few times. Its antigen is unidentified. Mouse gene names apply. Study-wide results and limits: Across patients, clones rarely overlapped, yet motif clusters were shared tissue-specifically.

The sequencing input was gut tissue. This TCR derives from a female BALB/c mouse given C57BL/6 T cells with graft-versus-host disease after an allogeneic hematopoietic cell transplant.

The CDR3 sequence is CASSLEGVSAETLYF. The sequenced CDR3 bases are TGTGCCAGCTCTCTGGAGGGGGTTAGTGCAGAAACGCTGTAT. The chain uses TRBV12-2 and TRBJ2-3, with D possibly being TRBD1 (6 bases). The read terminates 1 residue before the CDR3 end, so the remaining end is supplied by the germline J gene. The CDR3 has 15 amino acids. Germline V gene data show CDR1 as SGHLS and CDR2 as HYDKME. The V end lost 1 base, the J end lost 0 bases, and 10 bases lay between the germline ends.